This T cell receptor (beta chain) was profiled in a study of blood T cell repertoires in COVID-19. The wider study: Acute and convalescent COVID-19 samples came from the United States, Italy and Spain. PBMCs, B-cell-depleted T cells, or T cells were the source of the cDNA or gDNA that made up the material.

Per the original methods: Estimation of nucleated cell counts relied on the amplification of reference gene primers. Assay: immunoSEQ multiplex PCR; the TCRdb copy retains only in-frame clones and omits some. That table furnishes V, J and clone size, whereas the DNA furnished D and trimming. The sample includes around 400,000 clones, 80% to 90% of them seen just once. The sequence was obtained from a man aged 40-55 years with acute or convalescent COVID-19. Sequenced material: peripheral blood.

CDR3 sequence (DNA): TGTGCCAGCAGTTACTCGATCCCACCTATAGAACGGGTCGGGACAGATACGCAGTATTTT. As protein: CASSYSIPPIERVGTDTQYF. V usage is TRBV6-2 or TRBV6-3 and J usage is TRBJ2-3; D unclear. The CDR3 length is 20 residues. Per germline, CDR1 MNHEY and CDR2 SVGEGT. V lost 0 bases and J lost 3, with 25 bases in between.